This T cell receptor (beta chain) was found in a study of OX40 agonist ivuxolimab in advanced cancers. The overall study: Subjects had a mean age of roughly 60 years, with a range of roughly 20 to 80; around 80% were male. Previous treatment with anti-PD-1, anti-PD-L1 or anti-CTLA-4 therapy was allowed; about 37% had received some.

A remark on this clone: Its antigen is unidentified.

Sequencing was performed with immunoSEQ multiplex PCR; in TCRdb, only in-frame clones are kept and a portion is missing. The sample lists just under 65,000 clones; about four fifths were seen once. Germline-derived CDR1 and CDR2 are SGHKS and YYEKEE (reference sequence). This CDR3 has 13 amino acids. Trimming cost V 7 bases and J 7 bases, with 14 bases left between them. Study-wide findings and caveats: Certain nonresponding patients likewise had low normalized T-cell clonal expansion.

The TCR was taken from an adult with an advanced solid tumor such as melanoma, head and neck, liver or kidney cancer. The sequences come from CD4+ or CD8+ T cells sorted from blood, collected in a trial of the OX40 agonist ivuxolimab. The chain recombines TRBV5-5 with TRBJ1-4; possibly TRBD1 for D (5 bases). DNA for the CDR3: TGTGCCAGCGGGACCAGGGTGGGTGAAAAACTGTTTTTT. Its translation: CASGTRVGEKLFF. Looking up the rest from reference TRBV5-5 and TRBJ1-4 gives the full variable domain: DAGVTQSPTHLIKTRGQQVTLRCSPISGHKSVSWYQQVLGQGPQFIFQYYEKEERGRGNFPDRFSARQFPNYSSELNVNALLLGDSALYLCASGTRVGEKLFFGSGTQLSVL.